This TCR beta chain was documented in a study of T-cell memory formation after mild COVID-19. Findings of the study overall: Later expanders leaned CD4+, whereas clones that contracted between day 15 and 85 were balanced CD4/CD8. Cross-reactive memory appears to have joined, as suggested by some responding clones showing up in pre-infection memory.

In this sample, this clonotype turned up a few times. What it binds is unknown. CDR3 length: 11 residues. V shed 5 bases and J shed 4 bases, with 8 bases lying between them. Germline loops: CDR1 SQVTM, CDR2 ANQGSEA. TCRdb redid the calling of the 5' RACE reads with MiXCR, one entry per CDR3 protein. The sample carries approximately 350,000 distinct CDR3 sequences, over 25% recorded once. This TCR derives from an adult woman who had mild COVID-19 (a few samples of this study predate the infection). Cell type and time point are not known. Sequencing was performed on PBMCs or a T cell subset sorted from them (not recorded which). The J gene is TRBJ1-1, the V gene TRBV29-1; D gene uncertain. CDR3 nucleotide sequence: TGCAGCGTTCGGACTGTCACTGAAGCTTTCTTT. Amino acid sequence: CSVRTVTEAFF. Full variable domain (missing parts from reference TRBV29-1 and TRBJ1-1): SAVISQKPSRDICQRGTSLTIQCQVDSQVTMMFWYRQQPGQSLTLIATANQGSEATYESGFVIDKFPISRPNLTFSTLTVSNMSPEDSSIYLCSVRTVTEAFFGQGTRLTVV.